The source of this TCR beta chain is a study of CD8 T cells in ankylosing spondylitis. The study, taken as a whole, reports: Disease-linked clones reportedly concentrated significantly in matched ankylosing spondylitis synovial fluid.

This CDR3 spans 13 amino acids. V dropped 6 bases and J dropped 6 bases, with 14 bases sitting between them. This clonotype was counted at least ten times. The antigen is undetermined. TCRdb called the 5' RACE reads again in MiXCR, with one record for every CDR3 protein. The sample has 300,000 to 350,000 distinct CDR3 sequences, approximately 15% seen once. The sequencing input was blood, either unsorted or a sorted T cell fraction (not recorded which). This chain connects TRBV12-3 or TRBV12-4 to TRBJ1-2; D perhaps matches TRBD1 (5 bases). This receptor was taken from a male donor with ankylosing spondylitis or in good health (not recorded which). CDR3 in amino acids: CASRSDSFHGYTF. CDR3 in DNA: TGTGCCAGCAGGTCCGACAGTTTCCATGGCTACACCTTC.